A selection of T cell receptor beta chains follows, all from one sample in a study of CD8+CD57+ T cells in acquired aplastic anemia. Via MiXCR, TCRdb re-called the reads, giving one row per CDR3 protein. The sample carries more than 40,000 distinct CDR3 sequences, about 78% recorded once. Sequencing used sorted CD4+, CD8+, or CD8+CD57+ T cells (not recorded which) from PBMCs. These TCRs come from a human donor in good health, serving as a control. Each CDR3 is given with its conserved first and last residue. D genes are given only for firm matches. Size is omitted from some rows. Given values are once, few, many or a class for expanded clones.

TGTGCCAGCAGCCCCTCCTACAGGGGGCAAAACACTGAAGCTTTCTTT CASSPSYRGQNTEAFF TRBV9 . TRBJ1-1 TRBD1
TGCAGCGTTGGGACAGGGGAAAATTCACCCCTCCACTTT CSVGTGENSPLHF TRBV29-1 . TRBJ1-6 TRBD1
TGCGCCAGCAGCTCTAGGGACTTGCGAGCCCGGGAGCTGTTTTTT CASSSRDLRARELFF TRBV5-1 . TRBJ2-2 .
TGCGCCAGCAGTGGTCTAGCGGGAGGGCCAGATACGCAGTATTTT CASSGLAGGPDTQYF TRBV10-1 many TRBJ2-3 TRBD2
TGTGCCACCAGCGAGACACAGGGGGCACCGAACACTGAAGCTTTCTTT CATSETQGAPNTEAFF TRBV15 few TRBJ1-1 TRBD1
TGTGCCAGCACTAAGGGGAACACTGAAGCTTTCTTT CASTKGNTEAFF TRBV27 . TRBJ1-1 .
TGTGCCAGCAGCTTGACAGGGGCCTACGAGCAGTACTTC CASSLTGAYEQYF TRBV5-4 . TRBJ2-7 TRBD1
TGTGCCAGCAGGTACCCTGGCGGGGGCTCCTACGAGCAGTACTTC CASRYPGGGSYEQYF TRBV7-9 . TRBJ2-7 TRBD2
TGCAGTGCTAGAGGACGGACAGGGGGGTCTAGCACAGATACGCAGTATTTT CSARGRTGGSSTDTQYF TRBV20-1 . TRBJ2-3 TRBD1
TGTGCCAGCAGCGGGGACCTCTACAAAAACATTCAGTACTTC CASSGDLYKNIQYF TRBV9 . TRBJ2-4 .
TGTGCCAGCAGTGAAGGAGGGGGCGTCGAGACCCAGTACTTC CASSEGGGVETQYF TRBV6-1 many TRBJ2-5 TRBD1
TGCGCCAGCACTGCGGGTGTGGAGCAGTACTTC CASTAGVEQYF TRBV10-2 . TRBJ2-7 .
TGTGCCAGTAGTATTTCTGTTACGCAGTATTTT CASSISVTQYF TRBV19 . TRBJ2-3 .
TGTGCCAGCAGCTTATCGGCAGGCCAAGAGACCCAGTACTTC CASSLSAGQETQYF TRBV7-6 few TRBJ2-5 .
TGCGCCAGCAGCCTACGACAGGGACGAGAGCAGTTCTTC CASSLRQGREQFF TRBV4-1 . TRBJ2-1 TRBD1
TGCAGTGCTAGAGAACTCCAGAGAAACAATGAGCAGTTCTTC CSARELQRNNEQFF TRBV20-1 . TRBJ2-1 .
TGTGCCAGCAGTGTGACAGGGAACTACGAGCAGTACTTC CASSVTGNYEQYF TRBV2 . TRBJ2-7 TRBD1
TGTGCCAGTAGTAACCCGTCGGGAGGGGAGACCCAGTACTTC CASSNPSGGETQYF TRBV19 . TRBJ2-5 TRBD2
TGCAGTGCTAGGGGGACAGTAAATAACTATGGCTACACCTTC CSARGTVNNYGYTF TRBV20-1 once TRBJ1-2 TRBD1
TGTGCCAGCAGTGAAGGTCCGGGGTCACCCCTCCACTTT CASSEGPGSPLHF TRBV2 . TRBJ1-6 .
TGTGCCAGTAGTATTCTCGGGGTCCAGGAAAAACTGTTTTTT CASSILGVQEKLFF TRBV19 . TRBJ1-4 .
TGTGCCAGCAGTGCTAACCTGGTAGAGCCCCAGCATTTT CASSANLVEPQHF TRBV2 medium-sized TRBJ1-5 .
TGCGCCAGCAGGGGACAGGGCCCCCACGAGCAGTACTTC CASRGQGPHEQYF TRBV10-2 . TRBJ2-7 TRBD1
TGTGCCAGCAGCTCCCCAAATACAGGTAGCAATCAGCCCCAGCATTTT CASSSPNTGSNQPQHF TRBV11-1 . TRBJ1-5 .
TGTGCCATCAGTGGGCAGGGGTCCTACGAGCAGTACTTC CAISGQGSYEQYF TRBV10-3 . TRBJ2-7 .
TGCAGTGCTGTCCTACTAGCGGGGGCCTTGAATGAGCAGTTCTTC CSAVLLAGALNEQFF TRBV20-1 medium-sized TRBJ2-1 TRBD2
TGTGCCAGCAGCTTAGTCCAGGGATATGGCTACACCTTC CASSLVQGYGYTF TRBV7-3 . TRBJ1-2 .